Each of the 13 T cell receptor beta chains below was sequenced from the same sample in a study of cytomegalovirus exposure and HLA in healthy donors. The primer mix had 60 Vbeta and 13 Jbeta primers. Profiled with immunoSEQ multiplex PCR; TCRdb holds only in-frame clones, not every one. In the table there are 120,000 to 150,000 clones, less than 85% of which are singletons. What was sequenced was PBMCs. The receptor set was obtained from a woman in her forties or fifties in good health and CMV-seropositive.

This clone was seen once. The chain links TRBV7-2 to TRBJ1-5, with a possible D match to TRBD1 (5 bases). This CDR3 is built from 15 residues. Germline-derived CDR1 and CDR2 are SGHTA and FQGNSA. V dropped 4 bases and J dropped 0 bases, with 10 bases sitting between them. The CDR3 region is CASSSHRNSNQPQHF. The CDR3 DNA is TGTGCCAGCAGCTCGCACAGGAATAGCAATCAGCCCCAGCATTTT.

V and J are TRBV19 and TRBJ2-7, with 9 nucleotides matching TRBD1. With V trimmed by 3 bases and J by 6 bases, 6 bases remained unmatched. CDR1 LNHDA and CDR2 SQIVND come from the germline V gene (reference sequence). The CDR3 spans 14 residues. Here the CDR3 reads CASSMGTGPGEQYF. The DNA of the CDR3 is TGTGCCAGTAGTATGGGGACAGGGCCAGGCGAGCAGTACTTC.

This chain joins TRBV15 and TRBJ2-5; the D gene is possibly TRBD1 (5 bases). Trimming removed 3 bases at V and 11 bases at J, with 16 bases between. CDR1 LNHNV and CDR2 YYDKDF come from the germline V gene (reference sequence). The CDR3 sequence is 13 residues long. Here the CDR3 reads CATSRGHSEEQYF. In nucleotides, the CDR3 is TGTGCCACCAGCAGGGGGCATTCTGAAGAGCAGTACTTC.

This clone has a handful of counts. V gene TRBV5-6 combines with J gene TRBJ2-7; no firm D call. The V gene lost 0 bases and the J gene lost 2 bases, with 6 bases spanning the gap. Per the germline V gene, CDR1 is SGHDT and CDR2 is YYEEEE. This CDR3 has 13 amino acids. In DNA, the CDR3 is TGTGCCAGCAGCTTGGCCACAACCTACGAGCAGTACTTC. As protein: CASSLATTYEQYF.

CDR3 sequence (DNA): TGTGCCAGCAGCGGTCGGACTAGCGGGGTTGACGAGCAGTACTTC. The encoded protein is CASSGRTSGVDEQYF. The rearrangement links TRBV7-8 to TRBJ2-7; TRBD2 matches at 12 bases. The CDR3 runs to 15 residues. Looked up from germline, CDR1 is SGHVS and CDR2 is FQNEAQ. The junction had 7 bases not matched to a gene; V was cut back by 5 bases and J by 5 bases.

This chain uses TRBV28 with TRBJ1-6; D is undetermined. The V and J ends lost 3 bases and 7 bases respectively, with 13 bases between them. The CDR3 is 15 amino acids. Germline V lookup: CDR1 MDHEN, CDR2 SYDVKM. CDR3 protein: CASSFESLSNSPLHF. Written as DNA, the CDR3 is TGTGCCAGCAGTTTCGAGAGTCTATCCAATTCACCCCTCCACTTT.

The CDR3 loop reads CASKKVRIYEQYF. The CDR3 DNA reads as TGCGCCAGCAAAAAGGTCAGGATATACGAGCAGTACTTC. This sequence joins TRBV10-1 and TRBJ2-7, with D unresolved. Germline lookup yields CDR1 WNHNN and CDR2 SYGVQD (reference sequence). Between the trimmed V and J ends, which lost 7 bases and 4 bases, there was a span of 14 bases. The CDR3 sequence is 13 residues long.

The CDR3 loop is CSVVALNTEAFF. DNA of the CDR3: TGCAGCGTTGTGGCCCTGAACACTGAAGCTTTCTTT. The chain is built from TRBV29-1 and TRBJ1-1; no definite D call. The germline V and J ends were trimmed by 4 bases and 0 bases, with 6 bases remaining between them. CDR1 is SQVTM, CDR2 ANQGSEA, per germline. There are 12 residues in the CDR3. Complete variable domain (other parts from reference TRBV29-1 and TRBJ1-1): SAVISQKPSRDICQRGTSLTIQCQVDSQVTMMFWYRQQPGQSLTLIATANQGSEATYESGFVIDKFPISRPNLTFSTLTVSNMSPEDSSIYLCSVVALNTEAFFGQGTRLTVV.

J is TRBJ2-7 and V is TRBV7-9; 7 bases agree with TRBD2. The CDR3 runs to 17 residues. Per germline, CDR1 SEHNR and CDR2 FQNEAQ (reference sequence). After removal of 5 bases from V and 0 bases from J, the junction contained 13 bases not matched to a gene. The CDR3 is CASSPPSGRESSYEQYF. Here the CDR3 DNA reads TGTGCCAGCAGCCCTCCGTCGGGGAGGGAAAGCTCCTACGAGCAGTACTTC.

This chain links TRBV7-9 with TRBJ1-1; weak D call: TRBD1 (5 bases). In germline, CDR1 is SEHNR, CDR2 FQNEAQ (reference sequence). The ends were cut back, 5 bases at V and 0 bases at J, with 16 bases in the middle. The CDR3 totals 16 residues. In DNA form, the CDR3 reads TGTGCCAGCAGCCAACCTCCGCAGGGCATGAACACTGAAGCTTTCTTT. This sequence encodes CASSQPPQGMNTEAFF.

V usage is TRBV28 and J usage is TRBJ2-2; 9 bases align to TRBD2. J was trimmed by 2 bases and V by 3 bases; bases with no gene match: 4. The germline V gene has CDR1 MDHEN and CDR2 SYDVKM. The CDR3 has 16 residues. The CDR3 here is CASSFRAGGNTGELFF. The CDR3 DNA reads TGTGCCAGCAGTTTCAGAGCGGGGGGCAACACCGGGGAGCTGTTTTTT.

The rearrangement uses TRBV25-1 and TRBJ1-2, with a possible D match to TRBD1 (5 bases). V lost 3 bases and J 2 bases, leaving 7 bases between the germline ends. There are 13 residues in the CDR3. Looked up from germline, CDR1 is MGHDK and CDR2 is SYGVNS. The CDR3 here is CASSDRQNYGYTF. The CDR3 region has the DNA TGTGCCAGCAGTGACCGACAGAACTATGGCTACACCTTC.

In this sample, this clone turned up once. The V call is TRBV2, the J call TRBJ2-2; 7 nucleotides agree with TRBD1. This CDR3 comprises 16 residues. Trimming took 3 bases from V and 0 from J; bases not matched to a gene: 4. From germline, CDR1 is SNHLY and CDR2 FYNNEI. The CDR3 sequence is CASSDRQGSNTGELFF. The CDR3 coding sequence is TGTGCCAGCAGTGATCGACAGGGTTCGAACACCGGGGAGCTGTTTTTT.